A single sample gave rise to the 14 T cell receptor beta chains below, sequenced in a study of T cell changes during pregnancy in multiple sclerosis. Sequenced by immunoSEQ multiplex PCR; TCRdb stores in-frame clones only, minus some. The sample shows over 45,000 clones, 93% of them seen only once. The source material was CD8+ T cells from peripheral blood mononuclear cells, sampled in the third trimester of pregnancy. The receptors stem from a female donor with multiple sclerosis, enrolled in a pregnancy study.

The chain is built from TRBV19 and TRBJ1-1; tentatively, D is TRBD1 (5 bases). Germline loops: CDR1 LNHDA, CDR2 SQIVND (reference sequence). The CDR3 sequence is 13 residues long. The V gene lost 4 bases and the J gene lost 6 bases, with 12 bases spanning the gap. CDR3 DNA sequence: TGTGCCAGTAGTAGAGTAGGGGTACCTGAAGCTTTCTTT. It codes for CASSRVGVPEAFF.

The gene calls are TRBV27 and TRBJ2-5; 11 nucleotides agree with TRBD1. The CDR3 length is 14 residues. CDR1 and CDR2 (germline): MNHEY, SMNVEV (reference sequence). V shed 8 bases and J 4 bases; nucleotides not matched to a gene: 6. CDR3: CASGQGARGETQYF. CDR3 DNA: TGTGCCAGCGGACAGGGGGCAAGGGGAGAGACCCAGTACTTC.

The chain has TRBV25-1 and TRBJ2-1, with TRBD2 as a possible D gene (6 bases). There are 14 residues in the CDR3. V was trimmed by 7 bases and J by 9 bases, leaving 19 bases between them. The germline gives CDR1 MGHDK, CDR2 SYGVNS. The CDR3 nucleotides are TGTGCCAGCAAGAGCGGAGGAGGGCCGGGTGAGCAGTTCTTC. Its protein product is CASKSGGGPGEQFF.

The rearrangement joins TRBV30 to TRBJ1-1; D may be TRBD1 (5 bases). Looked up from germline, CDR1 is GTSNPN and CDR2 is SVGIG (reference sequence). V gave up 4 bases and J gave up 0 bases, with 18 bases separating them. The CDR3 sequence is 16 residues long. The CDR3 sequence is CAWNHPTDILNTEAFF. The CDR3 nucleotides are TGTGCCTGGAACCACCCGACAGATATCTTGAACACTGAAGCTTTCTTT.

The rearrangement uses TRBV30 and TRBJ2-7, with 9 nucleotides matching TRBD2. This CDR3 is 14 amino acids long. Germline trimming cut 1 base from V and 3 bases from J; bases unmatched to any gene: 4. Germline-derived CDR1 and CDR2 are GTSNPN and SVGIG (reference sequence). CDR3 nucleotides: TGTGCCTGGAGTGGTCGACTAGCGGTCTACGAGCAGTACTTC. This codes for CAWSGRLAVYEQYF.

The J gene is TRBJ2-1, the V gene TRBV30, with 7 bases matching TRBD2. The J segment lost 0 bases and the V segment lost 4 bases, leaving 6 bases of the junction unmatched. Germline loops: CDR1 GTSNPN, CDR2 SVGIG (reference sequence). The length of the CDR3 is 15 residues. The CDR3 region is CAWTTSVSSYNEQFF. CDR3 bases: TGTGCCTGGACAACTAGCGTAAGCTCCTACAATGAGCAGTTCTTC.

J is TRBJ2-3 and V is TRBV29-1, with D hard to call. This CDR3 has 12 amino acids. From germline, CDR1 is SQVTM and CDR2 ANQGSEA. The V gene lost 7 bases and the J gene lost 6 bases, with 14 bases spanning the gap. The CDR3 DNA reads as TGCAGCGCCGAGGATGGAGTGGATACGCAGTATTTT. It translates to CSAEDGVDTQYF.

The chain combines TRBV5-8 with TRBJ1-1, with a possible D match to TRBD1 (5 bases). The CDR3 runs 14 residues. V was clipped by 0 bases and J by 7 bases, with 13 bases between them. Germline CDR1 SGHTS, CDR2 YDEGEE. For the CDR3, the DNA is TGTGCCAGCAGCTTGGTGAACAACAGGAATGAAGCTTTCTTT. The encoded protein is CASSLVNNRNEAFF.

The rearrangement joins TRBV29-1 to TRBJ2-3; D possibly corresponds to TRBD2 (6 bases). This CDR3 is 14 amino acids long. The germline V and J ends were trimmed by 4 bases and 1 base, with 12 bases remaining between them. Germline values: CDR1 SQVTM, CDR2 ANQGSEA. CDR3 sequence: CSVAGGEGTDTQYF. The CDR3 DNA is TGCAGCGTTGCCGGGGGAGAGGGCACAGATACGCAGTATTTT.

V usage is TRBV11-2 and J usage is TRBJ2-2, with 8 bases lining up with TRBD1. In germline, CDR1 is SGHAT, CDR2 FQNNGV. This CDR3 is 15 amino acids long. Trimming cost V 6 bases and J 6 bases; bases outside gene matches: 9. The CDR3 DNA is TGTGCCAGCAGAGGGTTGACAGGGGTTCCCGGGGAGCTGTTTTTT. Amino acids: CASRGLTGVPGELFF.

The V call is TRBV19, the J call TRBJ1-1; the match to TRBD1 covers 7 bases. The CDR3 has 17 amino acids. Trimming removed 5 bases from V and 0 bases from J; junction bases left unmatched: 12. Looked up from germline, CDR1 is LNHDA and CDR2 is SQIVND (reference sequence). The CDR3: CASSVEAGTVMNTEAFF. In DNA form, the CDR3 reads TGTGCCAGTAGTGTCGAAGCCGGGACAGTCATGAACACTGAAGCTTTCTTT.

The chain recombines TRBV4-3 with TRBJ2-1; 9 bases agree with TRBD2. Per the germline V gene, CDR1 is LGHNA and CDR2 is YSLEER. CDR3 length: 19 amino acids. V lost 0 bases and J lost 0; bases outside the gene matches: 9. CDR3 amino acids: CASSQEGLAGLASYNEQFF. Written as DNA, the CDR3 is TGCGCCAGCAGCCAAGAAGGGCTAGCGGGATTGGCCTCCTACAATGAGCAGTTCTTC.

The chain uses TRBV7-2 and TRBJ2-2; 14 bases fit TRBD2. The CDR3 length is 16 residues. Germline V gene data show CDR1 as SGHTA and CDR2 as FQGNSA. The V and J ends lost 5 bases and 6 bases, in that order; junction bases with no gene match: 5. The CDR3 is CASSLGLAGAAGELFF. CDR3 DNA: TGTGCCAGCAGCCTGGGACTAGCGGGAGCAGCCGGGGAGCTGTTTTTT.

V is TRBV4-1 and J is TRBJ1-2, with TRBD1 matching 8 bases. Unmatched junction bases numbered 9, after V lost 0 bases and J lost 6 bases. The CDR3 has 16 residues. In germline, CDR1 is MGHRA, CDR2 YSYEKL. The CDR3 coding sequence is TGCGCCAGCAGCCAAGATTGGGAGGACAGGGTGGATGGCTACACCTTC. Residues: CASSQDWEDRVDGYTF.